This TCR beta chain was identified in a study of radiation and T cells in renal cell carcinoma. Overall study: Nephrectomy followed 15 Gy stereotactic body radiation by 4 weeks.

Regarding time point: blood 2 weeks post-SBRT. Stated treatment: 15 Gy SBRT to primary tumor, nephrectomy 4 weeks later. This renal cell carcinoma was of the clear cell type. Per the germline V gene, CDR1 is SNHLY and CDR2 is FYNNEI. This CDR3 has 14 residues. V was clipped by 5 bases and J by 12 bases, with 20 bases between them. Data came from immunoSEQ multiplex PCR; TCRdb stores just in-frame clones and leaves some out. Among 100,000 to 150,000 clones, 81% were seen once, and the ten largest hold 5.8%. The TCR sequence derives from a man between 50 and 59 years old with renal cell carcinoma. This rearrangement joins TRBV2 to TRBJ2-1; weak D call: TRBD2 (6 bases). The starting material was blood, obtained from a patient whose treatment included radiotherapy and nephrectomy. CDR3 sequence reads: CASSSGTRRSRQFF. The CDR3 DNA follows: TGTGCCAGCAGTTCCGGGACTCGGCGCTCGAGGCAGTTCTTC.